This TCR beta chain comes out of a study of T cells after yellow fever vaccination. Study details: Each low-cell-number fraction was prepared by means of SMART-Seq v4 Ultra Low Input.

This clonotype was detected a few times. Its antigen is still unknown. MiXCR, applied by TCRdb to the 5' RACE reads, yields one record per CDR3 protein. The table shows some 600,000 distinct CDR3 sequences, with 17% occurring only once. CDR1 and CDR2 from the germline V gene are LGHNA and YSLEER. CDR3 size: 15 residues. V gave up 0 bases and J gave up 10 bases; unmatched junction bases: 7. General study points: CD4 and CD8 compartments shared a small share of clonotypes, likely from convergent recombination.

The receptor's source is a man between 18 and 29 years old who received the YFV17D yellow fever vaccine. Sequenced material: PBMCs, taken 4 to 6 days after the first yellow fever vaccination. The chain is built from TRBV4-3 and TRBJ1-3, with 9 bases aligning to TRBD1. CDR3 nucleotide sequence: TGCGCCAGCAGCCAAGAAAGAGACAGGGGGAAAACCATATATTTT. Residues: CASSQERDRGKTIYF.